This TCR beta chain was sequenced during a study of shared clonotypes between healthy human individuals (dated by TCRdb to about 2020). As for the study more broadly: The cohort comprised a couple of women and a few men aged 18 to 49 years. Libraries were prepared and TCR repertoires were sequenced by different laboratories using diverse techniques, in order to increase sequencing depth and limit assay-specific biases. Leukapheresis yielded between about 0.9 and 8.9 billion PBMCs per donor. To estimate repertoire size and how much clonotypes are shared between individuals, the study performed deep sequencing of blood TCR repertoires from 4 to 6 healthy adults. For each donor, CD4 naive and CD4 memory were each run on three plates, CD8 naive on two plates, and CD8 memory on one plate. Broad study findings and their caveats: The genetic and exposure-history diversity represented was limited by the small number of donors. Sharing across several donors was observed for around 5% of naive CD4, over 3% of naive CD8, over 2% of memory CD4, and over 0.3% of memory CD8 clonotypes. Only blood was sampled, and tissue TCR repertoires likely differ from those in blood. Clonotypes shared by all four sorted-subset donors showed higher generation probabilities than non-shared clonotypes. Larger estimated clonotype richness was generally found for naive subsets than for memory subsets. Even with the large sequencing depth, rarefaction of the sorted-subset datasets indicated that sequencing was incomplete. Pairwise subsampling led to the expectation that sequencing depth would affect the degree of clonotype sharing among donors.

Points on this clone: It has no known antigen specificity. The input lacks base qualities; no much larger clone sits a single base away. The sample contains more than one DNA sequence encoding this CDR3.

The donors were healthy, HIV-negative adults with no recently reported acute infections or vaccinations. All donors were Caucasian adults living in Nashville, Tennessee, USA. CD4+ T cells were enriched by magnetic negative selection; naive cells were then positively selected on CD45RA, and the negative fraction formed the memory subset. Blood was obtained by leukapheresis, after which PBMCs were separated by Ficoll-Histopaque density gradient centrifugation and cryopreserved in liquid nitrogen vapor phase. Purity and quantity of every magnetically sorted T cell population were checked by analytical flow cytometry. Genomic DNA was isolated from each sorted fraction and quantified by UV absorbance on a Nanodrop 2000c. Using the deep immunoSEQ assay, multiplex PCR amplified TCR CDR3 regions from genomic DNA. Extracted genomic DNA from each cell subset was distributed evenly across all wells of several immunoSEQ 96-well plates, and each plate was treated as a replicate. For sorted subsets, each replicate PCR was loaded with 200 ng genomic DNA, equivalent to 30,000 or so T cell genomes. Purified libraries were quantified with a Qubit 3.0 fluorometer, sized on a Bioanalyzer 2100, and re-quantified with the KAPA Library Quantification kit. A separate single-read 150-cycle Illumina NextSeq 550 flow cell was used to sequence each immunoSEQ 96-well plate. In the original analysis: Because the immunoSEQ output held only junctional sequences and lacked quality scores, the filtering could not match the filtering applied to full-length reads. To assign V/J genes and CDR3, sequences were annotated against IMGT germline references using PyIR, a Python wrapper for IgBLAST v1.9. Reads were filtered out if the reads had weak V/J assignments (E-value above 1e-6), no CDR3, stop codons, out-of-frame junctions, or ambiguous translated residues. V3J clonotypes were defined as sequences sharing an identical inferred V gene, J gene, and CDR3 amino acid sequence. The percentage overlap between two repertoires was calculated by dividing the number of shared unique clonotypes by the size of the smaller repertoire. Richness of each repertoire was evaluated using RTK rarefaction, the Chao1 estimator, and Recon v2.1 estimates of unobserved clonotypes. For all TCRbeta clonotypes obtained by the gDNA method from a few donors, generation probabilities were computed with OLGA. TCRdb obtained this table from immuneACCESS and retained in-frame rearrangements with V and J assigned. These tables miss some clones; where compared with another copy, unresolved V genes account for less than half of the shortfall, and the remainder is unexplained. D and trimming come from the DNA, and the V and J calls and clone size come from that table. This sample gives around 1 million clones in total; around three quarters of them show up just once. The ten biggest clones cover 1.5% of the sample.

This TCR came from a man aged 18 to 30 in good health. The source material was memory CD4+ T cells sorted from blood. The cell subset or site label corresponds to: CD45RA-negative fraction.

The CDR3 region: CASSLMGDGYTF. DNA sequence: TGCGCCAGCAGCTTGATGGGGGATGGCTACACCTTC. The V gene is TRBV5-1 and the J gene is TRBJ1-2; the D gene is possibly TRBD1, with 5 bases matching. The CDR3 spans 12 residues, from the cysteine through the phenylalanine. Only the CDR3 region is kept as DNA, spanning 36 bases read in frame from base 1. The germline V gene provides CDR1 SGHRS and CDR2 YFSETQ. Trimming removed 1 base from V and 6 bases from J, leaving 7 bases between the germline ends.